This T cell receptor (beta chain) originates from a study of CD8+CD57+ T cells in acquired aplastic anemia. Patients chosen for sequencing had shown CD8+CD57+ cell expansion by flow cytometry. According to the study, genomic DNA was the template for TCR beta VDJ and CDR3 profiling. Via MiXCR, TCRdb re-called the reads, giving one row per CDR3 protein. Here the sample spans some 180,000 distinct CDR3 sequences, nearly 50% being singletons. CDR3 length equals 15 residues. CDR1 and CDR2 from the germline V gene are LNHDA and SQIVND (reference sequence). V lost 2 bases to trimming and J lost 2 bases, with 10 bases between them.

V is TRBV19 and J is TRBJ1-5; D is uncertain. This TCR came from a human donor with aplastic anemia. The material sequenced was sorted CD4+, CD8+, or CD8+CD57+ T cells (not recorded which) from PBMCs. CDR3 sequence (DNA): TGTGCCAGTAGTATAACACCGTTCGGCAATCAGCCCCAGCATTTT. It codes for CASSITPFGNQPQHF.